Following are 5 T cell receptor beta chains from one sample sequenced in a study of glioma-infiltrating T cells after dendritic cell vaccination. The table came from immunoSEQ multiplex PCR; TCRdb's copy has only in-frame clones and leaves some out. The repertoire holds approximately 64,000 clones, with more than 75% as singletons. Sequences were derived from blood, sampled before dendritic cell vaccination. The source is a human donor with glioblastoma.

The V and J genes are TRBV18 and TRBJ1-1, with 8 positions matching TRBD1. The length of the CDR3 is 14 residues. CDR1 and CDR2 from the germline V gene are KGHSH and LQKENI. The trim removed 5 bases at V and 4 bases at J, leaving 6 bases unmatched. CDR3 sequence (DNA): TGTGCCAGCTCAATTGGACAGGGAATCACTGAAGCTTTCTTT. Amino acids: CASSIGQGITEAFF.

The chain recombines TRBV2 with TRBJ1-3; D remains unclear. Trimming cost V 4 bases and J 9 bases, with 22 bases left between them. The CDR3 spans 16 residues. The germline gives CDR1 SNHLY, CDR2 FYNNEI. DNA of the CDR3: TGTGCCAGCAGTGTTGTCCCGGGTATTCCCTCGAGCACCATATATTTT. Amino acid sequence: CASSVVPGIPSSTIYF. The full variable domain, its missing parts supplied by reference TRBV2 and TRBJ1-3, is EPEVTQTPSHQVTQMGQEVILRCVPISNHLYFYWYRQILGQKVEFLVSFYNNEISEKSEIFDDQFSVERPDGSNFTLKIRSTKLEDSAMYFCASSVVPGIPSSTIYFGEGSWLTVV.

The V gene is TRBV7-8, the J gene TRBJ2-2; no reliable D call. Germline assignment: CDR1 SGHVS and CDR2 FQNEAQ. Trimming stripped 1 base from V and 4 bases from J, with 7 bases between. The CDR3 contains 14 residues. CDR3 in amino acids: CASSLVRGTGELFF. As DNA, the CDR3 is TGTGCCAGCAGCTTAGTGAGAGGCACCGGGGAGCTGTTTTTT.

V and J are TRBV28 and TRBJ1-2, with a tentative D call TRBD1 (5 bases). Deletions cut 4 bases from V and 2 bases from J, with 8 bases between. This CDR3 spans 13 amino acids. The germline V gene encodes CDR1 MDHEN and CDR2 SYDVKM. The CDR3 reads CASSSSGNYGYTF. CDR3 coding DNA: TGTGCCAGCAGTTCCTCAGGGAACTATGGCTACACCTTC.

The chain employs TRBV5-1 and TRBJ2-6; D gene unclear. This CDR3 is 19 amino acids long. Germline CDR1 reads SGHRS; CDR2 reads YFSETQ. Trimming took off 0 bases at V and 0 bases at J, with 16 bases between the two ends. The CDR3 DNA reads as TGCGCCAGCAGCTTGGCCCCGACACCCTATAACTCTGGGGCCAACGTCCTGACTTTC. It specifies CASSLAPTPYNSGANVLTF.